The 9 T cell receptor beta chains below all came from one sample that was sequenced in a study of cytomegalovirus exposure and HLA in healthy donors. Primers included in the PCR were 60 Vbeta and 13 Jbeta primers. Assay used: immunoSEQ multiplex PCR; TCRdb lists only in-frame clones, some missing. The data hold approximately 190,000 clones, with about four fifths observed a single time. Sequencing was done on a sample of PBMCs. These receptors all stem from a woman aged 30 to 39 in good health and CMV-seropositive.

The rearrangement uses TRBV18 and TRBJ2-1; D is undetermined. The CDR3 contains 14 residues. The ends were cut back, 3 bases at V and 11 bases at J, with 17 bases in the middle. CDR1 is KGHSH, CDR2 LQKENI, per germline. The CDR3 is CASSPASGEVKQFF. The CDR3 DNA reads TGTGCCAGCTCACCCGCCTCCGGCGAGGTTAAGCAGTTCTTC.

This chain joins TRBV9 and TRBJ2-1; 9 nucleotides align to TRBD2. The CDR3 contains 19 residues. V lost 0 bases and J lost 7; bases outside the gene matches: 17. CDR1 is SGDLS, CDR2 YYNGEE, per germline. CDR3 in amino acids: CASSVVPAGGPSFSNEQFF. The DNA for the CDR3 is TGTGCCAGCAGCGTAGTACCGGCGGGAGGGCCAAGTTTTTCGAATGAGCAGTTCTTC.

The CDR3 here is CATRIRGFVYGYTF. CDR3 DNA: TGTGCCACCCGCATTCGGGGTTTCGTCTATGGCTACACCTTC. V gene TRBV28 combines with J gene TRBJ1-2; D ambiguous. Trimming removed 10 bases at V and 4 bases at J, with 19 bases between. CDR3 length: 14 amino acids. From germline, CDR1 is MDHEN and CDR2 SYDVKM.

CDR3 DNA sequence: TGCGCCAGCAGCCAAGACAGGGTTCACGAGCAGTACTTC. The encoded protein is CASSQDRVHEQYF. This sequence joins TRBV4-3 and TRBJ2-7, with D maybe TRBD1 (5 bases). Germline V CDR1 and CDR2: LGHNA, YSLEER. CDR3 length: 13 residues. With 0 bases removed from V and 5 bases from J, the gap between germline ends came to 8 bases.

A few counts support this clone. The chain links TRBV4-3 to TRBJ2-3; D is possibly TRBD2 (5 bases). V was pared by 0 bases and J by 6 bases, with 16 bases between. The CDR3 spans 16 residues. From germline, CDR1 is LGHNA and CDR2 YSLEER. The CDR3 DNA sequence: TGCGCCAGCAGCCAAGACCGGTCTTGGGGAGCGGATACGCAGTATTTT. As protein: CASSQDRSWGADTQYF.

The CDR3 DNA is TGCAGCGCAGAACTAGCGGGAGGGCCGGTCGGGGAGCTGTTTTTT. As protein: CSAELAGGPVGELFF. The rearrangement links TRBV29-1 to TRBJ2-2; TRBD2 matches at 13 bases. CDR1 and CDR2 from the germline V gene are SQVTM and ANQGSEA. The CDR3 is 15 amino acids. V dropped 7 bases and J dropped 7; count of bases not matched to a gene: 9.

This clone was observed a few times. The chain carries TRBV6-1 and TRBJ1-5; TRBD1 might be the D (5 bases). V lost 6 bases, J lost 3 bases, and 12 bases lay in between. The CDR3 has 14 residues. CDR1 MNHNS and CDR2 SASEGT come from the germline V gene. The CDR3 here is CASRVRQLNQPQHF. The CDR3 region has the DNA TGTGCCAGCAGGGTTAGACAGCTCAATCAGCCCCAGCATTTT.

The V gene is TRBV4-1, the J gene TRBJ2-2; no firm D call. Germline V lookup: CDR1 MGHRA, CDR2 YSYEKL. V lost 3 bases, J lost 5 bases, and 16 bases lay in between. The CDR3 sequence is 16 residues long. This chain's CDR3 is CASSQPTTELTGELFF. The CDR3 DNA is TGCGCCAGCAGCCAGCCGACAACAGAGCTGACCGGGGAGCTGTTTTTT.

The V call is TRBV29-1, the J call TRBJ2-2, with 15 bases identical to TRBD2. The CDR3 loop spans 15 amino acids. CDR1 SQVTM and CDR2 ANQGSEA come from the germline V gene. V lost 7 bases to trimming and J lost 4 bases; unmatched junction nucleotides: 4. For the CDR3, the DNA is TGCAGCGCGGGACTAGCGGGAGGACTCACCGGGGAGCTGTTTTTT. Its protein product is CSAGLAGGLTGELFF.